Below, 5 T cell receptor beta chains from the same sample are listed, as sequenced in a study of T-cell memory formation after mild COVID-19. TCRdb fed the 5' RACE reads into MiXCR, producing one record per CDR3 protein. Of around 200,000 distinct CDR3 sequences in the sample, 16% were seen once. Input material: PBMCs or a T cell subset sorted from them (not recorded which). These TCRs come from an adult woman who had mild COVID-19 (a few samples of this study predate the infection). Cell type and time point are not known.

J is TRBJ1-2 and V is TRBV5-1; 8 bases are a match to TRBD1. V was pared by 0 bases and J by 6 bases, with 10 bases of the junction left unmatched. Germline CDR1 is SGHRS and CDR2 is YFSETQ. This CDR3 has 16 residues. In nucleotides, the CDR3 is TGCGCCAGCAGCTTGGACCCCGGGACAGGTCGAAATGGCTACACCTTC. Protein: CASSLDPGTGRNGYTF.

This clonotype was seen a few times. V usage is TRBV4-1 and J usage is TRBJ2-7, with D unclear. Deletions cut 1 base from V and 2 bases from J, with 12 bases between. The germline V gene encodes CDR1 MGHRA and CDR2 YSYEKL. The CDR3 contains 15 residues. CDR3 coding DNA: TGCGCCAGCAGCCAAGCGCAGGTCCCGACCTACGAGCAGTACTTC. It encodes CASSQAQVPTYEQYF.

This rearrangement joins TRBV7-3 to TRBJ2-1; no clear D. CDR3 length: 14 residues. Germline CDR1 and CDR2: SGHTA and FQGTGA. Between the trimmed V and J ends, which lost 8 bases and 5 bases, there was a span of 16 bases. The CDR3 protein is CASWISTHHNEQFF. In nucleotides, the CDR3 is TGTGCCAGCTGGATCTCTACTCACCACAATGAGCAGTTCTTC. The full variable domain, completed using reference TRBV7-3 and TRBJ2-1, is GAGVSQTPSNKVTEKGKYVELRCDPISGHTALYWYRQSLGQGPEFLIYFQGTGAADDSGLPNDRFFAVRPEGSVSTLKIQRTERGDSAVYLCASWISTHHNEQFFGPGTRLTVL.

This clonotype was observed a handful of times. This chain links TRBV12-3 or TRBV12-4 with TRBJ2-2; TRBD2 is a possible D gene (5 bases). The V end lost 7 bases, the J end lost 0 bases, and 12 bases lay between the germline ends. The CDR3 spans 15 residues. The CDR3 sequence is CASKREQANTGELFF. The CDR3 nucleotides read TGTGCCAGCAAGAGGGAACAAGCGAACACCGGGGAGCTGTTTTTT.

This chain joins TRBV7-2 and TRBJ2-1, with 8 nucleotides matching TRBD1. The CDR3 is 13 residues long. CDR1 is SGHTA and CDR2 is FQGNSA in the germline V gene. Trimming at V came to 5 bases and at J to 11 bases, leaving 8 bases not matched to a gene. CDR3 amino acids: CASSPGQGTKQFF. CDR3 nucleotide sequence: TGTGCCAGCAGCCCTGGACAGGGAACTAAGCAGTTCTTC.